These T cell receptor beta chains were read from a single sample in a study of blood T cell repertoires in COVID-19. This table comes from immunoSEQ multiplex PCR, and its TCRdb copy is limited to in-frame clones, with some not included. This sample carries some 51,000 clones, around nine tenths of them seen once, and the ten largest clones take 1.3%. Sequences were obtained from peripheral blood. All receptors derive from a man in his 60s with acute or convalescent COVID-19. The CDR3 runs from the conserved cysteine through the conserved F or W. D genes are given only for firm matches. The size entry is marked missing in some rows and otherwise reads once, few, many or a size class.

CDR3aa: CASSSTNRLQSYNEQFF; CDR3nt: TGCGCCAGCAGCTCGACAAACAGGCTTCAGTCCTACAATGAGCAGTTCTTC; abundance: -; v_gene: TRBV5-1; j_gene: TRBJ2-1; d_gene: -
CDR3aa: CASSFTQGADTEAFF; CDR3nt: TGTGCCAGCAGCTTTACACAGGGGGCGGACACTGAAGCTTTCTTT; abundance: -; v_gene: TRBV7-2; j_gene: TRBJ1-1; d_gene: TRBD1
CDR3aa: CASSADRGHDEQYF; CDR3nt: TGTGCCAGCAGCGCTGACAGGGGGCACGACGAGCAGTACTTC; abundance: -; v_gene: TRBV9; j_gene: TRBJ2-7; d_gene: TRBD1
CDR3aa: CASSARRGTGASEQYF; CDR3nt: TGTGCCAGCAGTGCCAGGAGGGGGACAGGGGCTTCAGAGCAGTACTTC; abundance: -; v_gene: TRBV6-1; j_gene: TRBJ2-7; d_gene: TRBD1
CDR3aa: CATSDQDTYEQYF; CDR3nt: TGTGCCACCAGTGACCAAGACACCTACGAGCAGTACTTC; abundance: -; v_gene: TRBV24-1; j_gene: TRBJ2-7; d_gene: -
CDR3aa: CSASRGRGFDQPQHF; CDR3nt: TGCAGTGCTAGTCGGGGGAGGGGGTTCGATCAGCCCCAGCATTTT; abundance: -; v_gene: TRBV20-1; j_gene: TRBJ1-5; d_gene: -
CDR3aa: CAISESSGSSYEQYF; CDR3nt: TGTGCCATCAGTGAGTCTTCGGGGAGCTCCTACGAGCAGTACTTC; abundance: -; v_gene: TRBV10-3; j_gene: TRBJ2-7; d_gene: -
CDR3aa: CASSQDRTSEETQYF; CDR3nt: TGTGCCAGCAGCCAAGATAGGACTAGCGAGGAGACCCAGTACTTC; abundance: -; v_gene: TRBV4-2; j_gene: TRBJ2-5; d_gene: TRBD2
CDR3aa: CASSPGQMNTEAFF; CDR3nt: TGTGCCAGCAGCCCAGGACAGATGAACACTGAAGCTTTCTTT; abundance: -; v_gene: TRBV5-4; j_gene: TRBJ1-1; d_gene: -
CDR3aa: CASSPASTSYEQYF; CDR3nt: TGTGCCAGCAGCCCCGCTTCTACCTCCTACGAGCAGTACTTC; abundance: -; v_gene: TRBV7-2; j_gene: TRBJ2-7; d_gene: -
CDR3aa: CAISGTPGLATLGSTDTQYF; CDR3nt: TGTGCCATCAGTGGCACCCCGGGACTAGCGACCTTGGGAAGCACAGATACGCAGTATTTT; abundance: -; v_gene: TRBV10-3; j_gene: TRBJ2-3; d_gene: TRBD2
CDR3aa: CASSLPGEGTDTQYF; CDR3nt: TGTGCCAGCAGTTTGCCGGGGGAGGGCACAGATACGCAGTATTTT; abundance: -; v_gene: TRBV28; j_gene: TRBJ2-3; d_gene: -
CDR3aa: CASSLGTHRGPGYEQYF; CDR3nt: TGCGCCAGCAGCTTGGGGACCCACAGGGGGCCTGGCTACGAGCAGTACTTC; abundance: once; v_gene: TRBV5-1; j_gene: TRBJ2-7; d_gene: TRBD1
CDR3aa: CASSFYTGLNEQFF; CDR3nt: TGTGCCAGCAGTTTTTATACAGGGCTAAATGAGCAGTTCTTC; abundance: -; v_gene: TRBV28; j_gene: TRBJ2-1; d_gene: -
CDR3aa: CASSLGLAGAGEQFF; CDR3nt: TGCGCCAGCAGCTTGGGACTAGCGGGGGCCGGTGAGCAGTTCTTC; abundance: once; v_gene: TRBV5-1; j_gene: TRBJ2-1; d_gene: TRBD2
CDR3aa: CASSDRTGREKLFF; CDR3nt: TGTGCCAGCAGCGACCGGACAGGAAGAGAAAAACTGTTTTTT; abundance: -; v_gene: TRBV2; j_gene: TRBJ1-4; d_gene: TRBD1
CDR3aa: CASSPGHADTQYF; CDR3nt: TGTGCCAGCAGCCCAGGACACGCAGATACGCAGTATTTT; abundance: -; v_gene: TRBV5-6; j_gene: TRBJ2-3; d_gene: -
CDR3aa: CSVRTGLGWEQYF; CDR3nt: TGCAGCGTTCGGACAGGGCTCGGTTGGGAGCAGTACTTC; abundance: -; v_gene: TRBV29-1; j_gene: TRBJ2-7; d_gene: TRBD1
CDR3aa: CASSLAEVANEKLFF; CDR3nt: TGTGCCAGCAGCCTCGCCGAGGTTGCTAATGAAAAACTGTTTTTT; abundance: few; v_gene: TRBV7-9; j_gene: TRBJ1-4; d_gene: -
CDR3aa: CASTPRTSVMQETQYF; CDR3nt: TGTGCCAGCACCCCAAGGACTAGCGTTATGCAAGAGACCCAGTACTTC; abundance: -; v_gene: TRBV28; j_gene: TRBJ2-5; d_gene: TRBD2
CDR3aa: CASSQRGASTDTQYF; CDR3nt: TGTGCCAGCAGCCAGCGGGGTGCTAGCACAGATACGCAGTATTTT; abundance: -; v_gene: TRBV3-1/TRBV3-2; j_gene: TRBJ2-3; d_gene: -
CDR3aa: CASSHDRISGNTIYF; CDR3nt: TGTGCCAGCAGCCACGACAGGATCTCTGGAAACACCATATATTTT; abundance: -; v_gene: TRBV3-1/TRBV3-2; j_gene: TRBJ1-3; d_gene: -